This TCR beta chain was observed in a study of blood T cell repertoires in COVID-19. Overall study: The samples span acute and convalescent COVID-19 from the United States, Italy and Spain. From T cells, B-cell-depleted T cells, or PBMCs came the material, which was cDNA or gDNA.

Trimming removed 6 bases at V and 0 bases at J, with 8 bases between. CDR3 size: 14 residues. Germline V gives CDR1 MNHEY, CDR2 SVGAGI. This clone has more than one count but fewer than ten. Authors' methods: Cell counts per sample came from amplifying reference gene primers. Measured with immunoSEQ multiplex PCR; TCRdb has only the in-frame clones, and not every one. V, J and clone size are those of that table, while D and trimming were read from the DNA. The sample shows roughly 100,000 clones, around 87% of them seen only once. Material: peripheral blood. This sequence was found in a man in his forties or fifties with active or convalescent COVID-19. V and J are TRBV6-5 and TRBJ1-4; D is perhaps TRBD1 (5 bases). The CDR3 sequence is CASSRQTTNEKLFF. The CDR3 DNA follows: TGTGCCAGCAGCAGACAGACAACTAATGAAAAACTGTTTTTT.